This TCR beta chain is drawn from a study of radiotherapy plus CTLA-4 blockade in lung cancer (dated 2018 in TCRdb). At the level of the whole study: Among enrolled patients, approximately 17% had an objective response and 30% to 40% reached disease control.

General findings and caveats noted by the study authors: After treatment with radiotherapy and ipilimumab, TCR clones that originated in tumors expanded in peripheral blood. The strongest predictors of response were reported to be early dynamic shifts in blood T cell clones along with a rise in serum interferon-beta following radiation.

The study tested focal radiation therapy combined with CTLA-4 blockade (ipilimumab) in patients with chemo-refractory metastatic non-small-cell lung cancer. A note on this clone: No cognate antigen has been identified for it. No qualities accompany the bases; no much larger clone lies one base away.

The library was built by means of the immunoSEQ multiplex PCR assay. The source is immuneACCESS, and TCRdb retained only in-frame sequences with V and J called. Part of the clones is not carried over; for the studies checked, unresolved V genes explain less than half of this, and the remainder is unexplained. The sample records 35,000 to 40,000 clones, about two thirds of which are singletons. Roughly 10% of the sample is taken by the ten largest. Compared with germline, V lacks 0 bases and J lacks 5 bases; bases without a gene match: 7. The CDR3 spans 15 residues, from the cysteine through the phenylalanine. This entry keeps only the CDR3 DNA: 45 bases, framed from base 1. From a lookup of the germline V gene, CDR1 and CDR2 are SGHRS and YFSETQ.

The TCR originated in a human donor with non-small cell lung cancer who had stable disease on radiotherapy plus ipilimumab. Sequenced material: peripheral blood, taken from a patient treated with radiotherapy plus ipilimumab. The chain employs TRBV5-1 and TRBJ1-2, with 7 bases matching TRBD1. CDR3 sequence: CASSLAAGTEYGYTF. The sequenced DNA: TGCGCCAGCAGCTTGGCTGCCGGGACAGAGTATGGCTACACCTTC.